These 6 T cell receptor beta chains came from one sample sequenced in a study of radiotherapy plus CTLA-4 blockade in lung cancer. Sequencing was performed with immunoSEQ multiplex PCR; in TCRdb, only in-frame clones are kept and a portion is missing. There are tens of thousands of clones in the sample; less than 85% occur only once, and 15% to 20% lies in the top ten. The specimen comprised peripheral blood, sampled from a patient treated with radiotherapy plus ipilimumab. The receptor set was obtained from a human donor with non-small cell lung cancer whose response to radiotherapy plus ipilimumab could not be evaluated. Some clones in this sample may be carry-over from other donors' samples.

The chain couples TRBV2 to TRBJ2-7, with TRBD2 as a possible D gene (5 bases). Per germline, CDR1 SNHLY and CDR2 FYNNEI. This CDR3 spans 14 amino acids. Trimming pared 4 bases from V and 1 base from J, leaving 11 bases between. CDR3 in amino acids: CASSGRQKSYEQYF. Written as DNA, the CDR3 is TGTGCCAGCAGTGGGAGGCAGAAGTCCTACGAGCAGTACTTC. The whole variable domain, filled in from reference TRBV2 and TRBJ2-7, reads EPEVTQTPSHQVTQMGQEVILRCVPISNHLYFYWYRQILGQKVEFLVSFYNNEISEKSEIFDDQFSVERPDGSNFTLKIRSTKLEDSAMYFCASSGRQKSYEQYFGPGTRLTVT.

This chain joins TRBV7-2 and TRBJ1-2; TRBD1 is a possible D gene (6 bases). The germline V gene has CDR1 SGHTA and CDR2 FQGNSA. CDR3 length: 15 amino acids. The ends were cut back, 5 bases at V and 4 bases at J, with 17 bases in the middle. CDR3 in DNA: TGTGCCAGCAGCCCCGACCACAGGGTCGGCTATGGCTACACCTTC. Encoded protein: CASSPDHRVGYGYTF.

Concerning this clone itself: The same CDR3 is also encoded by other DNA sequences in this sample. The rearrangement links TRBV5-1 to TRBJ1-3, with D possibly TRBD1 on 5 matching bases. CDR3 length equals 14 residues. The germline gives CDR1 SGHRS, CDR2 YFSETQ. Trimming stripped 0 bases from V and 2 bases from J, with 6 bases between. The CDR3 coding sequence is TGCGCCAGCAGCTTGGCGGGGGCTGGAAACACCATATATTTT. Amino acids: CASSLAGAGNTIYF.

This clone was recorded only once. The V gene is TRBV28, the J gene TRBJ2-5; D not certain. Trimming removed 3 bases at V and 4 bases at J, with 6 bases between. CDR3 length equals 12 residues. Germline CDR1 MDHEN, CDR2 SYDVKM. CDR3 nucleotide sequence: TGTGCCAGCAGTTTTGGGCGAGAGACCCAGTACTTC. Protein product: CASSFGRETQYF.

The gene calls are TRBV6-1 and TRBJ2-3; 8 bases agree with TRBD2. V was clipped by 2 bases and J by 2 bases; unmatched bases: 3. From germline, CDR1 is MNHNS and CDR2 SASEGT. The CDR3 has 15 amino acids. CDR3 DNA: TGTGCCAGCAGTGAACGGCGGGGGGACACAGATACGCAGTATTTT. The encoded protein is CASSERRGDTDTQYF.

The chain is built from TRBV5-1 and TRBJ2-6, with D unresolved. CDR1 and CDR2 from the germline V gene are SGHRS and YFSETQ. The CDR3 contains 16 residues. The V end lost 1 base, the J end lost 3 bases, and 11 bases lay between the germline ends. CDR3 residues: CASSLPLGFGANVLTF. The CDR3 coding sequence is TGCGCCAGCAGCTTGCCTCTCGGGTTTGGGGCCAACGTCCTGACTTTC.